Listed here are 14 T cell receptor beta chains from one sample, sequenced in a study of blood T cell repertoires in COVID-19. Sequenced by immunoSEQ multiplex PCR; TCRdb stores in-frame clones only, minus some. Of approximately 98,000 clones detected, roughly 70% appear once; the ten largest clones hold around 1.7%. Sequences were obtained from peripheral blood. These receptors came from a woman between 35 and 50 years old with acute or convalescent COVID-19.

This clone was recorded at least ten times. V gene TRBV11-2 combines with J gene TRBJ1-6, with a weak D call TRBD1 (5 bases). Germline V gives CDR1 SGHAT, CDR2 FQNNGV. This CDR3 spans 15 amino acids. The V and J ends lost 0 bases and 10 bases respectively, with 13 bases between them. CDR3 sequence: CASSLEPGLESPLHF. CDR3 coding DNA: TGTGCCAGCAGCTTAGAGCCAGGGCTGGAATCACCCCTCCACTTT.

The genes are TRBV11-2 and TRBJ2-7; TRBD1 aligns across 11 bases. The CDR3 is 14 residues long. The germline CDR1 and CDR2 sequences are SGHAT and FQNNGV. Trimming cost V 5 bases and J 4 bases; bases outside gene matches: 4. Written as DNA, the CDR3 is TGTGCCAGCAGCCCGGACAGGGGGCAGTACGAGCAGTACTTC. Encoded protein: CASSPDRGQYEQYF.

This clone came up a few times. V usage is TRBV30 and J usage is TRBJ2-3, with 9 bases that match TRBD2. CDR1 GTSNPN and CDR2 SVGIG come from the germline V gene (reference sequence). The CDR3 runs to 14 residues. The V and J ends lost 0 bases and 5 bases, in that order; junction bases with no gene match: 3. CDR3 in amino acids: CAWSVASGVDTQYF. The DNA for the CDR3 is TGTGCCTGGAGTGTTGCTAGCGGGGTAGATACGCAGTATTTT.

The chain links TRBV12-3 or TRBV12-4 to TRBJ2-7; 8 positions match TRBD1. CDR3 size: 13 residues. Germline trimming cut 8 bases from V and 6 bases from J; bases unmatched to any gene: 9. The CDR3 DNA reads as TGTGCCAGCGGGAGCAGGGGGCACTCCGAGCAGTACTTC. It yields the protein CASGSRGHSEQYF.

The chain recombines TRBV7-9 with TRBJ2-1; 8 bases are shared with TRBD1. The V gene's germline CDR1 is SEHNR and CDR2 FQNEAQ (reference sequence). This CDR3 is built from 17 residues. V dropped 4 bases and J dropped 1; count of bases not matched to a gene: 9. CDR3: CASSSWTGKESYNEQFF. For the CDR3, the DNA is TGTGCCAGCAGCTCGTGGACAGGGAAGGAATCCTACAATGAGCAGTTCTTC.

The rearrangement uses TRBV5-1 and TRBJ2-5; D ambiguous. The germline gives CDR1 SGHRS, CDR2 YFSETQ. There are 14 residues in the CDR3. V was cut by 4 bases and J by 5 bases, with 15 bases left in between. CDR3 sequence: CASSVDGFGETQYF. CDR3 nucleotide sequence: TGCGCCAGCAGCGTGGACGGGTTTGGTGAGACCCAGTACTTC.

This chain uses TRBV4-1 with TRBJ1-1; D is perhaps TRBD1 (6 bases). The CDR3 totals 15 residues. The V end lost 1 base, the J end lost 8 bases, and 17 bases lay between the germline ends. Germline CDR1 and CDR2: MGHRA and YSYEKL. The CDR3 spells CASSQVAGDPFEAFF. CDR3 in DNA: TGCGCCAGCAGCCAAGTTGCAGGGGACCCCTTCGAAGCTTTCTTT.

The CDR3 nucleotides are TGTGCCAGCAGTGAAGCGACCGCGGGCGGTGGGGAGACCCAGTACTTC. Translating gives CASSEATAGGGETQYF. This rearrangement joins TRBV6-1 to TRBJ2-5; maybe TRBD2 (5 bases). Trimming took 0 bases from V and 5 from J, leaving 16 bases between them. The CDR3 has 16 amino acids. CDR1 is MNHNS, CDR2 SASEGT, per germline.

The rearrangement joins TRBV3-1 (or the pseudogene TRBV3-2) to TRBJ2-3; TRBD2 might be the D (6 bases). Per the germline V gene, CDR1 is LGHDT and CDR2 is YNNKEL (reference sequence). The CDR3 runs 16 residues. The V and J ends lost 5 bases and 1 base respectively, with 16 bases between them. The CDR3 DNA reads as TGTGCCAGCAGCTCCTCGGGCGGGGCCCGCACAGATACGCAGTATTTT. Amino acid sequence: CASSSSGGARTDTQYF.

The chain is built from TRBV4-3 and TRBJ2-2; possibly TRBD1 for D (5 bases). The CDR3 sequence is 16 residues long. V was pared by 2 bases and J by 2 bases, with 12 bases between. CDR1 LGHNA and CDR2 YSLEER come from the germline V gene. In DNA form, the CDR3 reads TGCGCCAGCAGCCAAAAAAGTCAGGGCAACACCGGGGAGCTGTTTTTT. Translated: CASSQKSQGNTGELFF.

This clone was recorded a few times. The chain has TRBV28 and TRBJ2-1, with D possibly TRBD1 on 6 matching bases. The CDR3 loop spans 16 amino acids. Germline assignment: CDR1 MDHEN and CDR2 SYDVKM. The V end lost 4 bases, the J end lost 7 bases, and 20 bases lay between the germline ends. CDR3 nucleotide sequence: TGTGCCAGCAGTTCCCCCCTTAACAGGGTTAAGAATGAGCAGTTCTTC. The encoded protein is CASSSPLNRVKNEQFF.

This clone was recorded once. V and J are TRBV19 and TRBJ2-2; 10 bases fit TRBD1. Germline CDR1 is LNHDA and CDR2 is SQIVND (reference sequence). Trimming took 8 bases from V and 2 from J; bases not matched to a gene: 5. The CDR3 contains 15 residues. The DNA for the CDR3 is TGTGCCAGTCTCCGGACAGGGGGAAACACCGGGGAGCTGTTTTTT. Its protein is CASLRTGGNTGELFF. The full variable domain, with the rest looked up from reference TRBV19 and TRBJ2-2, is DGGITQSPKYLFRKEGQNVTLSCEQNLNHDAMYWYRQDPGQGLRLIYYSQIVNDFQKGDIAEGYSVSREKKESFPLTVTSAQKNPTAFYLCASLRTGGNTGELFFGEGSRLTVL.

This clone was seen a single time. This chain links TRBV28 with TRBJ1-1; D is undetermined. V was cut by 2 bases and J by 5 bases, with 9 bases left in between. Germline V gene sequence: CDR1 MDHEN, CDR2 SYDVKM. This CDR3 has 13 residues. The CDR3 is CASSLRDGTEAFF. The CDR3 coding sequence is TGTGCCAGCAGTTTACGGGATGGGACTGAAGCTTTCTTT.

The genes are TRBV2 and TRBJ2-7; 7 bases match TRBD2. The CDR3 is made up of 13 amino acids. Germline CDR1 and CDR2: SNHLY and FYNNEI. Trimming took 3 bases from V and 1 from J; bases not matched to a gene: 0. The DNA for the CDR3 is TGTGCCAGCAGTGAGCGGGGGTCCTACGAGCAGTACTTC. Translating it yields CASSERGSYEQYF.